What follows are 28 T cell receptor beta chains derived from one specimen sequenced in a study of OX40 agonist ivuxolimab in advanced cancers. Only in-frame clones appear in the TCRdb table, and some are missing; sequencing was by immunoSEQ multiplex PCR. The repertoire holds about 41,000 clones, with about 82% as singletons. The specimen was CD4+ or CD8+ T cells sorted from blood, collected in a trial of the OX40 agonist ivuxolimab. These receptors were collected from an adult with an advanced solid tumor such as melanoma, head and neck, liver or kidney cancer.

V gene TRBV18 combines with J gene TRBJ1-2; 9 bases agree with TRBD1. J gave up 7 bases and V 3 bases, and 9 bases lay outside the gene matches. The CDR3 runs 15 residues. The germline V gene encodes CDR1 KGHSH and CDR2 LQKENI. This CDR3 is CASSPLRDRASGYTF. The CDR3 nucleotides are TGTGCCAGCTCACCGCTCCGGGACAGGGCTTCTGGCTACACCTTC.

The chain couples TRBV4-1 to TRBJ2-7; 8 nucleotides agree with TRBD2. With V trimmed by 5 bases and J by 4 bases, 13 bases remained unmatched. The germline gives CDR1 MGHRA, CDR2 YSYEKL. The CDR3 spans 16 residues. In DNA, the CDR3 is TGCGCCAGCAGCTACCAGAATAGCGGGGTAGAGTACGAGCAGTACTTC. Encoded protein: CASSYQNSGVEYEQYF.

This chain connects TRBV4-1 to TRBJ2-5, with 13 bases identical to TRBD2. Trimming cost V 4 bases and J 5 bases; bases outside gene matches: 10. The CDR3 is 17 residues long. The germline V gene encodes CDR1 MGHRA and CDR2 YSYEKL. DNA for the CDR3: TGCGCCAGCAGCCCCGGCCGAACTAGCGGGGGGGAGGAGACCCAGTACTTC. Encoded protein: CASSPGRTSGGEETQYF.

This chain connects TRBV25-1 to TRBJ2-1; maybe TRBD2 (5 bases). The CDR3 loop spans 12 amino acids. CDR1 and CDR2 (germline): MGHDK, SYGVNS. Trimming cost V 5 bases and J 9 bases, with 11 bases left between them. CDR3 sequence: CASSPRGFEQFF. The CDR3, as DNA: TGTGCCAGCAGTCCCCGAGGGTTTGAGCAGTTCTTC.

J is TRBJ1-2 and V is TRBV11-2, with D unclear. CDR3 size: 13 residues. V was trimmed by 3 bases and J by 8 bases, leaving 13 bases between them. Germline values: CDR1 SGHAT, CDR2 FQNNGV. The CDR3: CASSLSSGQGYTF. CDR3 nucleotides: TGTGCCAGCAGCTTGTCCAGCGGCCAGGGCTACACCTTC.

The V gene is TRBV7-6, the J gene TRBJ1-4; 12 positions match TRBD1. This CDR3 comprises 16 residues. The J segment lost 2 bases and the V segment lost 3 bases, leaving 1 base of the junction unmatched. The germline CDR1 and CDR2 sequences are SGHVS and FNYEAQ. The CDR3 reads CASSLGQGATNEKLFF. The CDR3 DNA sequence: TGTGCCAGCAGCTTGGGACAGGGGGCGACTAATGAAAAACTGTTTTTT.

This rearrangement joins TRBV5-1 to TRBJ2-1; 10 bases fit TRBD1. J was trimmed by 8 bases and V by 6 bases; bases with no gene match: 38. Germline V gives CDR1 SGHRS, CDR2 YFSETQ. The CDR3 consists of 24 residues. The CDR3 bases are TGCGCCAGCACTCCCCCCCCGGGACAGGGGAGAAGACTAAATCCATTCTTCCAACCACATGAGCAGTTCTTC. Its translation: CASTPPPGQGRRLNPFFQPHEQFF.

The chain couples TRBV28 to TRBJ2-3, with a weak D call TRBD1 (6 bases). Per germline, CDR1 MDHEN and CDR2 SYDVKM. This CDR3 has 16 residues. V was shortened by 3 bases and J by 1 base, with 14 bases between the two germline ends. CDR3 sequence: CASSFLNRDGTDTQYF. Here the CDR3 DNA reads TGTGCCAGCAGTTTCTTGAACAGGGATGGCACAGATACGCAGTATTTT.

The gene calls are TRBV5-4 and TRBJ1-5; D possibly corresponds to TRBD1 (6 bases). Germline loops: CDR1 SGHNT, CDR2 YYREEE (reference sequence). V was shortened by 2 bases and J by 4 bases, with 13 bases between the two germline ends. CDR3 length: 15 amino acids. The DNA of the CDR3 is TGTGCCAGCAGCTTAGGAGGGGGGCAAAATCAGCCCCAGCATTTT. Its translation: CASSLGGGQNQPQHF.

The V and J genes are TRBV6-1 and TRBJ1-3, with D maybe TRBD1 (5 bases). The CDR3 has 16 amino acids. The V gene's germline CDR1 is MNHNS and CDR2 SASEGT. With 4 bases removed from V and 0 bases from J, the gap between germline ends came to 13 bases. The CDR3 bases are TGTGCCAGCAGTGGGGGGGACGCAATCTCTGGAAACACCATATATTTT. Translating it yields CASSGGDAISGNTIYF.

As DNA, the CDR3 is TGTGCCAGCAGCTTGACAGGGGATCACGAGCAGTACTTC. It translates to CASSLTGDHEQYF. This chain links TRBV7-3 with TRBJ2-7; 8 nucleotides agree with TRBD1. The V segment lost 3 bases and the J segment 5 bases; nucleotides outside the gene matches: 3. Germline V gene lookup returns CDR1 SGHTA and CDR2 FQGTGA. The CDR3 sequence is 13 residues long. The full variable domain, rest sourced from reference TRBV7-3 and TRBJ2-7, is GAGVSQTPSNKVTEKGKYVELRCDPISGHTALYWYRQSLGQGPEFLIYFQGTGAADDSGLPNDRFFAVRPEGSVSTLKIQRTERGDSAVYLCASSLTGDHEQYFGPGTRLTVT.

As DNA, the CDR3 is TGTGCCAGCTCACCGCTGACTAGCCCGAAGGGATCCTACAATGAGCAGTTCTTC. Encoded protein: CASSPLTSPKGSYNEQFF. The rearrangement links TRBV18 to TRBJ2-1, with 7 bases fitting TRBD2. Germline-derived CDR1 and CDR2 are KGHSH and LQKENI. This CDR3 has 18 amino acids. The V segment lost 3 bases and the J segment 1 base; nucleotides outside the gene matches: 12.

The chain links TRBV28 to TRBJ1-2; perhaps TRBD1 as D (6 bases). V was trimmed by 11 bases and J by 4 bases, leaving 20 bases between them. CDR3 size: 14 residues. CDR1 is MDHEN and CDR2 is SYDVKM in the germline V gene. CDR3 region: CAGGDGDIAYGYTF. The CDR3 DNA reads as TGTGCCGGGGGGGACGGGGACATAGCCTATGGCTACACCTTC.

Points on this clone: Other DNA sequences in this sample translate to the same CDR3. The chain carries TRBV6-4 and TRBJ1-2, with TRBD1 identical over 10 bases. Germline V gene lookup returns CDR1 MRHNA and CDR2 SNTAGT. The CDR3 sequence is 13 residues long. V gave up 5 bases and J gave up 7 bases; unmatched junction bases: 4. For the CDR3, the DNA is TGTGCCAGCAGTATTGGGACAGGGGCTGGCTACACCTTC. Translating it yields CASSIGTGAGYTF.

J is TRBJ2-3 and V is TRBV18; D not resolved. The V gene lost 0 bases and the J gene lost 0 bases, with 10 bases spanning the gap. This CDR3 is built from 16 residues. Germline loops: CDR1 KGHSH, CDR2 LQKENI. CDR3 nucleotides: TGTGCCAGCTCACCACCGGGCAGTTCTAGCACAGATACGCAGTATTTT. Translation gives CASSPPGSSSTDTQYF.

The chain recombines TRBV10-2 with TRBJ2-1; D tentatively reads TRBD1 or TRBD2 (5 bases each). This CDR3 comprises 17 residues. V lost 5 bases, J lost 2 bases, and 19 bases lay in between. Germline-derived CDR1 and CDR2 are WSHSY and SAAADI. The CDR3 protein is CASSPQRGDRTYNEQFF. DNA of the CDR3: TGCGCCAGCAGTCCTCAAAGAGGGGACCGAACCTACAATGAGCAGTTCTTC.

This rearrangement joins TRBV14 to TRBJ1-2, with 8 bases matching TRBD1. The J segment lost 0 bases and the V segment lost 2 bases, leaving 2 bases of the junction unmatched. The germline CDR1 and CDR2 sequences are SGHDN and FVKESK. This CDR3 spans 15 amino acids. CDR3 DNA sequence: TGTGCCAGCAGCCAACAGGGGGCGGCTAACTATGGCTACACCTTC. It is translated as CASSQQGAANYGYTF.

V and J are TRBV19 and TRBJ1-5; no definite D call. Per the germline V gene, CDR1 is LNHDA and CDR2 is SQIVND (reference sequence). Trimming removed 5 bases from V and 1 base from J, with 9 bases in between. This CDR3 is 14 amino acids long. CDR3 nucleotides: TGTGCCAGTAGTCGGGTGGCGAGCAATCAGCCCCAGCATTTT. Protein product: CASSRVASNQPQHF.

This clone was detected only a few times. The V call is TRBV6-1, the J call TRBJ1-2; D perhaps matches TRBD1 (6 bases). The germline V gene encodes CDR1 MNHNS and CDR2 SASEGT. V shed 7 bases and J shed 6 bases, with 18 bases lying between them. The CDR3 sequence is 14 residues long. CDR3: CASNRGGVGDGYTF. CDR3 nucleotides: TGTGCCAGCAACCGAGGGGGGGTAGGTGATGGCTACACCTTC.

The chain has TRBV10-3 and TRBJ2-5; 7 positions match TRBD1. The junction had 15 bases not matched to a gene; V was cut back by 0 bases and J by 5 bases. Germline CDR1 ENHRY, CDR2 SYGVKD. CDR3 length: 18 residues. CDR3 DNA sequence: TGTGCCATCAGTGAGTCTGGGGCAGGGGGTCGAAAGGTGGAGACCCAGTACTTC. Translated, it gives CAISESGAGGRKVETQYF.

This chain connects TRBV19 to TRBJ2-7; tentative D call: TRBD1 (6 bases). CDR1 is LNHDA and CDR2 is SQIVND in the germline V gene (reference sequence). Deletions cut 1 base from V and 0 bases from J, with 10 bases between. The CDR3 contains 15 residues. This chain's CDR3 is CASSIVTGPSYEQYF. CDR3 sequence (DNA): TGTGCCAGTAGTATAGTTACAGGGCCCTCCTACGAGCAGTACTTC.

Written as DNA, the CDR3 is TGTGCCAGCAGTGCAGAAATTCGGGGCTACGAGCAGTACTTC. Translating gives CASSAEIRGYEQYF. The V call is TRBV6-1, the J call TRBJ2-7; TRBD2 is a possible D gene (5 bases). Trimming cost V 4 bases and J 3 bases, with 13 bases left between them. CDR3 length: 14 residues. Germline V gene lookup returns CDR1 MNHNS and CDR2 SASEGT.

The chain recombines TRBV12-5 with TRBJ2-1; TRBD1 agrees at 8 bases. Per germline, CDR1 LGHNT and CDR2 FRNRAP. The length of the CDR3 is 15 residues. Unmatched junction bases numbered 8, after V lost 5 bases and J lost 5 bases. The CDR3 reads CASGPPRGQDNEQFF. CDR3 nucleotides: TGTGCTAGTGGTCCGCCCCGGGGACAGGACAATGAGCAGTTCTTC.

The V call is TRBV15, the J call TRBJ2-7; TRBD2 matches 11 bases. V lost 1 base to trimming and J lost 2 bases; unmatched junction nucleotides: 4. CDR3 length: 16 amino acids. The V gene's germline CDR1 is LNHNV and CDR2 YYDKDF (reference sequence). This CDR3 is CATSRGASGGPYEQYF. As DNA, the CDR3 is TGTGCCACCAGCAGAGGCGCTAGCGGGGGGCCCTACGAGCAGTACTTC.

This rearrangement joins TRBV2 to TRBJ2-3; no clear D. The CDR3 is 15 amino acids. Germline CDR1 reads SNHLY; CDR2 reads FYNNEI. The V and J ends lost 8 bases and 0 bases respectively, with 15 bases between them. The CDR3 sequence is CASGRQSSSTDTQYF. The CDR3 DNA sequence: TGTGCCAGCGGGCGACAAAGCTCTAGCACAGATACGCAGTATTTT. The complete variable domain, with remaining parts taken from reference TRBV2 and TRBJ2-3, reads EPEVTQTPSHQVTQMGQEVILRCVPISNHLYFYWYRQILGQKVEFLVSFYNNEISEKSEIFDDQFSVERPDGSNFTLKIRSTKLEDSAMYFCASGRQSSSTDTQYFGPGTRLTVL.

This clone occurred a few times. This chain uses TRBV2 with TRBJ2-7; D remains unclear. Germline-derived CDR1 and CDR2 are SNHLY and FYNNEI. This CDR3 comprises 11 residues. Trimming removed 7 bases from V and 5 bases from J, with 9 bases in between. CDR3 bases: TGTGCCAGCACCGCGTGGGACGAGCAGTACTTC. Residues: CASTAWDEQYF.

Remarks on this clone: One junction end disagrees with the germline gene, perhaps due to a read error. J is TRBJ2-5 and V is TRBV7-7, with D maybe TRBD2 (5 bases). Germline V gene lookup returns CDR1 SSHAT and CDR2 FNYEAQ (reference sequence). The CDR3 length is 14 residues. The CDR3 spells CASSLAPRQETQYF. The CDR3, as DNA: TGTGCTAGCAGCTTAGCGCCCAGGCAAGAGACCCAGTACTTC.

In this sample, this clone turned up a few times. The chain recombines TRBV30 with TRBJ2-7, with D uncertain. This CDR3 has 11 amino acids. CDR1 is GTSNPN, CDR2 SVGIG, per germline (reference sequence). V was shortened by 0 bases and J by 4 bases, with 4 bases between the two germline ends. The CDR3 protein is CAWSVEYEQYF. The CDR3 DNA reads TGTGCCTGGAGTGTTGAGTACGAGCAGTACTTC.